This TCR beta chain was obtained from a study of shared clonotypes between healthy human individuals. Assay used: immunoSEQ multiplex PCR; TCRdb lists only in-frame clones, some missing. The sample lists 2 million to 2.5 million clones, around 93% occurring once. CDR3 size: 15 residues. V lost 0 bases and J 4 bases, leaving 9 bases between the germline ends. Looked up from germline, CDR1 is SEHNR and CDR2 is FQNEAQ (reference sequence). The sample comprised naive CD4+ T cells from PBMCs. Subset meaning: CD45RA+ positively selected. This TCR derives from a man aged 18 to 30 in good health. Some clones in this sample may be carry-over from other donors' samples. The V and J genes are TRBV7-9 and TRBJ1-4; maybe TRBD1 (6 bases). The CDR3 sequence is CASSLAGHNNEKLFF. The CDR3, as DNA: TGTGCCAGCAGCTTAGCGGGACATAATAATGAAAAACTGTTTTTT.